Listed below are T cell receptor beta chains from one sample, sequenced in a study of blood T cell repertoires in COVID-19. TCRdb keeps only in-frame clones here, not all; method: immunoSEQ multiplex PCR. The data hold roughly 180,000 clones, with approximately 86% observed a single time. Sequencing input: peripheral blood. The receptors stem from a woman of 80 years or more with active or convalescent COVID-19. The CDR3 runs from the conserved cysteine through the conserved F or W. Each record gives: J gene, V gene, D gene, clone size, CDR3 protein, CDR3 DNA. A D gene is named only where the DNA matches it firmly. Clone size is stated in some rows and not others, as once, few, many or a class when expanded.

>TRBJ2-7|TRBV4-2|TRBD2|-
CASSPQTSGSLNEQYF
TGTGCCAGCAGTCCTCAGACTAGCGGGAGTCTCAACGAGCAGTACTTC
>TRBJ2-7|TRBV6-5|TRBD2|-
CASTPQPGGVDEQYF
TGTGCCAGCACCCCACAACCGGGAGGGGTGGACGAGCAGTACTTC
>TRBJ2-3|TRBV5-1|TRBD2|-
CASSQGLAGVGDTQYF
TGCGCCAGCAGCCAAGGACTAGCGGGAGTTGGAGATACGCAGTATTTT
>TRBJ2-7|TRBV6-5|-|-
CASTRGRGASYEQYF
TGTGCCAGCACCCGGGGGAGGGGGGCATCCTACGAGCAGTACTTC
>TRBJ1-2|TRBV2|TRBD1|-
CASSAQGARGYTF
TGTGCCAGCAGTGCGCAGGGGGCAAGGGGCTACACCTTC
>TRBJ1-2|TRBV19|-|few
CASTPYGLNHYGYTF
TGTGCCAGTACCCCCTATGGGCTGAATCACTATGGCTACACCTTC
>TRBJ2-7|TRBV20-1|-|once
CSASFSWGGEQYF
TGCAGTGCTAGTTTTAGTTGGGGCGGCGAGCAGTACTTC
>TRBJ1-1|TRBV5-4|-|-
CASSDREGLNTEAFF
TGTGCCAGCAGCGACCGGGAGGGCCTGAACACTGAAGCTTTCTTT
>TRBJ2-7|TRBV20-1|TRBD2|-
CSASRTSGYEQYF
TGCAGTGCTAGTAGGACTAGCGGTTACGAGCAGTACTTC
>TRBJ1-2|TRBV4-1|-|-
CASSPRDTSNYGYTF
TGCGCCAGCAGCCCCCGGGACACCTCTAACTATGGCTACACCTTC
>TRBJ1-4|TRBV25-1|TRBD1|-
CASSETGVEEKLFF
TGTGCCAGCAGTGAAACAGGGGTGGAAGAAAAACTGTTTTTT
>TRBJ1-1|TRBV19|-|many
CASSTLAGRGTEAFF
TGTGCCAGTAGTACCCTTGCGGGGAGGGGGACTGAAGCTTTCTTT
>TRBJ2-1|TRBV19|TRBD2|-
CASRTSGSVEQFF
TGTGCCAGTAGAACTAGCGGGAGTGTTGAGCAGTTCTTC
>TRBJ1-5|TRBV2|-|-
CASSAEGSQPQHF
TGTGCCAGCAGTGCGGAGGGGAGTCAGCCCCAGCATTTT
>TRBJ2-7|TRBV5-1|TRBD2|once
CASSSGTSGGYTNEQYF
TGCGCCAGCAGCTCTGGGACTAGCGGGGGTTATACAAACGAGCAGTACTTC
>TRBJ2-2|TRBV9|-|-
CASSVQGNGELFF
TGTGCCAGCAGCGTACAGGGGAACGGGGAGCTGTTTTTT
>TRBJ2-1|TRBV28|TRBD2|-
CASRTSGAKHNEQFF
TGTGCCAGCAGGACAAGCGGGGCCAAGCACAATGAGCAGTTCTTC
>TRBJ1-6|TRBV3-1/TRBV3-2|-|-
CASSRPGENSPLHF
TGTGCCAGCAGCCGACCAGGGGAAAATTCACCCCTCCACTTT
>TRBJ2-7|TRBV28|TRBD1|-
CASTPVGDRGYEQYF
TGTGCCAGCACCCCGGTGGGGGACAGGGGATACGAGCAGTACTTC
>TRBJ2-5|TRBV20-1|-|-
CSASLQETQYF
TGCAGTGCTAGCCTACAAGAGACCCAGTACTTC
>TRBJ2-5|TRBV18|TRBD2|-
CASSSSSGSQETQYF
TGTGCCAGCTCATCGTCGAGCGGGAGCCAAGAGACCCAGTACTTC
>TRBJ1-5|TRBV19|TRBD1|few
CASSPWTGDASPQPQHF
TGTGCCAGTAGTCCATGGACAGGGGACGCCTCCCCTCAGCCCCAGCATTTT
>TRBJ2-1|TRBV7-9|TRBD2|-
CASSLPGLGHLNEQFF
TGTGCCAGCAGCTTACCGGGACTAGGCCACCTCAATGAGCAGTTCTTC
>TRBJ1-2|TRBV6-5|-|few
CASLGVGGYGYTF
TGTGCCAGCTTAGGGGTCGGTGGCTATGGCTACACCTTC
>TRBJ2-2|TRBV5-1|TRBD2|-
CASSWTSGANTGELFF
TGCGCCAGCAGCTGGACTAGCGGGGCGAACACCGGGGAGCTGTTTTTT
>TRBJ2-5|TRBV3-1/TRBV3-2|TRBD2|-
CASSRRIGGSWGLAAETQYF
TGTGCCAGCAGCCGAAGGATAGGCGGATCTTGGGGACTAGCTGCAGAGACCCAGTACTTC
>TRBJ2-7|TRBV5-4|TRBD1|-
CASSSKTGGEYEQYF
TGTGCCAGCAGCTCAAAAACAGGGGGCGAGTACGAGCAGTACTTC